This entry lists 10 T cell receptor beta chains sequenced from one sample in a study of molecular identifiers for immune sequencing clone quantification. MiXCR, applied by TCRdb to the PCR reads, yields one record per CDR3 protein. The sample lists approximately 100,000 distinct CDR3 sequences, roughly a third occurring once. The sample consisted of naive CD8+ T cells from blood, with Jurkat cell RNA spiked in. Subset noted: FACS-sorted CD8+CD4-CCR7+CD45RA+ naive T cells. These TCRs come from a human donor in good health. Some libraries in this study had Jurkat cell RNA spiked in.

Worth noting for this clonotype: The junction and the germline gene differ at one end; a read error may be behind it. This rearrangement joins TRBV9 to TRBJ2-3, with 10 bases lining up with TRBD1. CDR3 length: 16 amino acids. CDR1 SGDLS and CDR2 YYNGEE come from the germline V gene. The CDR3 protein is CASSVYGTGVTDTLYF. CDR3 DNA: TGTGCCAGCAGCGTTTATGGGACAGGGGTCACAGATACGCTGTATTTT.

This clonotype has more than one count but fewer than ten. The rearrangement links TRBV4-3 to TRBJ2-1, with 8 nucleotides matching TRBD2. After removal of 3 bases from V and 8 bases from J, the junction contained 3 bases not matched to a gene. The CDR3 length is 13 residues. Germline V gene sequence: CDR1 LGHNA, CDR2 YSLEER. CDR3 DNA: TGCGCCAGCAGCCAGGCTAGCGGGTATGAGCAGTTCTTC. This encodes CASSQASGYEQFF.

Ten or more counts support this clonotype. CDR3 coding DNA: TGTGCCAGCAGTACCCGACAGGTTTCTAATCAGCCCCAGCATTTT. Translated, it gives CASSTRQVSNQPQHF. The chain recombines TRBV6-2 or TRBV6-3 with TRBJ1-5, with a tentative D call TRBD1 (6 bases). Germline V lookup: CDR1 MNHEY, CDR2 SVGEGT. CDR3 size: 15 residues. V lost 5 bases and J 4 bases, leaving 15 bases between the germline ends.

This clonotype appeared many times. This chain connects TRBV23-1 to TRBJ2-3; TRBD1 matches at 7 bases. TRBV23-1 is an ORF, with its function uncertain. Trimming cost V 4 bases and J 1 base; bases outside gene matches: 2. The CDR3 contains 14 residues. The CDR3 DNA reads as TGCGCCAGCAGTCCCGGACAGGGCACAGATACGCAGTATTTT. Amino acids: CASSPGQGTDTQYF.

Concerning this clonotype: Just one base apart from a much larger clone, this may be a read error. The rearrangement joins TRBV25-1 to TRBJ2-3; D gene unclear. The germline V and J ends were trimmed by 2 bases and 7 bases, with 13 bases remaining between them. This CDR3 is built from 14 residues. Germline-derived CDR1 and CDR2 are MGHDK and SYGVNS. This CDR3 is CASSEPTDLHTQYF. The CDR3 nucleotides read TGTGCCAGCAGTGAACCCACTGACTTGCATACGCAGTATTTT.

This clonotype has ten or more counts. The chain's CDR3 is CASSYGVSPLHF. The CDR3 DNA follows: TGTGCCAGCAGTTACGGGGTTTCACCCCTCCACTTT. The genes are TRBV6-6 and TRBJ1-6, with D uncertain. Trimming took off 2 bases at V and 9 bases at J, with 5 bases between the two ends. From germline, CDR1 is MNHNY and CDR2 SVGAGI (reference sequence). The CDR3 runs 12 residues.

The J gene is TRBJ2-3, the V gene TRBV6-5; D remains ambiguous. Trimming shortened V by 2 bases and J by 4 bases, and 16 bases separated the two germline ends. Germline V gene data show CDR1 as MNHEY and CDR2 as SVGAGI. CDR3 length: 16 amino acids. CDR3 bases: TGTGCCAGCAGTTACACGTCTCCTCTTAGGGCAGATACGCAGTATTTT. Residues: CASSYTSPLRADTQYF.

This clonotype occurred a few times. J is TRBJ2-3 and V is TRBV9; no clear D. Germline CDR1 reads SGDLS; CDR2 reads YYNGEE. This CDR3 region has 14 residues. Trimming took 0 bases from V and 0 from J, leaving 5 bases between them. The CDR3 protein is CASSVAPSTDTQYF. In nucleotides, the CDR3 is TGTGCCAGCAGCGTAGCACCGAGCACAGATACGCAGTATTTT.

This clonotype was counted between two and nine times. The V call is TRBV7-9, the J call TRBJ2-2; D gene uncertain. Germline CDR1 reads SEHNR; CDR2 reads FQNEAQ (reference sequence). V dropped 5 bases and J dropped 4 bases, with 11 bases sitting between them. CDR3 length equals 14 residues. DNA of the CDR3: TGTGCCAGCAGCCTTCCGACACCCACCGGGGAGCTGTTTTTT. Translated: CASSLPTPTGELFF.

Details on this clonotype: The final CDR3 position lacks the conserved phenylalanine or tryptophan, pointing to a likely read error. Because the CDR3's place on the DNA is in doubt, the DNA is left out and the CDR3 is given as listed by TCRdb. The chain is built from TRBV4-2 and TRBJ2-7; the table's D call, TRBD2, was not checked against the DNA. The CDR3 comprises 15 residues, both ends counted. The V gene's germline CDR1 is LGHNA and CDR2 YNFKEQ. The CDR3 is CASSPGLAENYERYY.